This T cell receptor (beta chain) was captured in a study of Graves' ophthalmopathy and Graves' hyperthyroidism. Hyperthyroidism patients, aged 18 to 65, were newly diagnosed, under 2 months' duration. Germline V gives CDR1 SEHNR, CDR2 FQNEAQ (reference sequence). The CDR3 is made up of 14 amino acids. V shed 5 bases and J shed 4 bases, with 14 bases lying between them. RNA transcripts served as template for amplifying TCR beta CDR3 sequences. RT-PCR with HTBI primers came first, then second-round multiplex PCR. Each CDR3 protein gets one entry after TCRdb re-called the multiplex PCR reads with MiXCR. The sample carries around 1,000,000 distinct CDR3 sequences, roughly two fifths recorded once.

This chain links TRBV7-9 with TRBJ1-1; maybe TRBD1 (6 bases). This clonotype was sampled from an adult man with Graves' hyperthyroidism. Sequencing was done on a sample of peripheral blood or thyroid tissue (not recorded which). CDR3 region: CASSHQGLGTEAFF. The CDR3 DNA is TGTGCCAGCAGCCACCAGGGGCTGGGCACTGAAGCTTTCTTT.